These T cell receptor beta chains were read from a single sample in a study of early T cells in non-severe SARS-CoV-2 infection. One entry per CDR3 protein, called by TCRdb with MiXCR from the 5' RACE reads. The sample holds under 85,000 distinct CDR3 sequences, 12% seen once. The material was whole blood, obtained at baseline. The receptors shown here come from an adult who was a healthcare worker with PCR-confirmed SARS-CoV-2 infection or an uninfected control (not recorded which). The donor label of this sample is uncertain. Each CDR3 is given with its conserved first and last residue. The D gene is left open where the match is weak. Expanded clones get a size class; other rows say once, few or many, or leave the size out.

J gene	V gene	D gene	clone size	CDR3 protein	CDR3 DNA
TRBJ1-1	TRBV18	TRBD1	.	CASSPQTGENTEAFF	TGTGCCAGCTCACCACAGACAGGGGAGAACACTGAAGCTTTCTTT
TRBJ2-5	TRBV6-2/TRBV6-3	.	few	CASSPFWKQETQYF	TGTGCCAGCAGCCCCTTTTGGAAGCAAGAGACCCAGTACTTC
TRBJ2-7	TRBV20-1	.	few	CSARGPTGSGYEQYF	TGCAGTGCTAGAGGACCTACAGGGTCGGGATACGAGCAGTACTTC
TRBJ1-1	TRBV20-1	.	few	CSARVRGSTEAFF	TGCAGTGCTAGAGTTCGGGGGTCGACTGAAGCTTTCTTT
TRBJ1-2	TRBV12-3/TRBV12-4	.	few	CASSFFSYGYTF	TGTGCCAGCAGTTTCTTTAGCTATGGCTACACCTTC
TRBJ1-1	TRBV2	.	many	CASSPPWSGNTEAFF	TGTGCCAGCAGCCCCCCCTGGTCAGGGAACACTGAAGCTTTCTTT
TRBJ2-1	TRBV30	.	many	CAWMLEYPNEQFF	TGTGCCTGGATGTTGGAATACCCCAATGAGCAGTTCTTC
TRBJ2-5	TRBV7-2	.	.	CASSLVRGETQYF	TGTGCCAGCAGCTTAGTCAGGGGAGAGACCCAGTACTTC
TRBJ2-1	TRBV6-4	TRBD2	few	CASSDYERELSNEQFF	TGTGCCAGCAGTGACTACGAGCGGGAGCTTTCAAATGAGCAGTTCTTC
TRBJ2-3	TRBV7-2	TRBD1	.	CASSVHPRTGRDTQYF	TGTGCCAGCAGCGTGCACCCCAGGACAGGGAGGGATACGCAGTATTTT
TRBJ1-5	TRBV19	.	.	CASNPSAGGLYNQPQHF	TGTGCCAGTAACCCCTCGGCGGGGGGTCTCTACAATCAGCCCCAGCATTTT
TRBJ2-2	TRBV7-3	.	few	CATREGTGELFF	TGTGCCACCAGGGAAGGGACCGGGGAGCTGTTTTTT
TRBJ2-7	TRBV5-1	.	.	CASSLGHENPFYEQYF	TGCGCCAGCAGCCTCGGACACGAAAACCCCTTCTACGAGCAGTACTTC
TRBJ2-1	TRBV11-2	.	many	CASSLGGFLNEQFF	TGTGCCAGCAGCTTAGGAGGGTTTCTCAATGAGCAGTTCTTC
TRBJ2-7	TRBV7-2	.	.	CAGSSRSGGFTYEQYF	TGTGCCGGCAGCTCTCGATCCGGCGGCTTTACCTACGAGCAGTACTTC
TRBJ2-3	TRBV6-1	TRBD2	many	CASIPGLAGGVDTQYF	TGTGCCAGCATCCCAGGACTAGCGGGAGGGGTGGATACGCAGTATTTT
TRBJ2-5	TRBV9	.	.	CASSNNMAGETQYF	TGTGCCAGCAGCAATAATATGGCGGGAGAGACCCAGTACTTC
TRBJ2-1	TRBV20-1	TRBD2	.	CSARIPGTSGEQFF	TGCAGTGCTAGAATTCCCGGGACTAGCGGGGAGCAGTTCTTC
TRBJ1-1	TRBV7-3	.	.	CASSLTRMGLTEAFF	TGTGCCAGCAGCTTAACGCGTATGGGGCTCACTGAAGCTTTCTTT
TRBJ2-7	TRBV11-2	TRBD1	many	CASSHGQGASEQYF	TGTGCCAGCAGCCACGGACAGGGGGCGAGTGAGCAGTACTTC
TRBJ2-4	TRBV4-2	.	.	CASSQGGDLAKNIQYF	TGTGCCAGCAGCCAAGGTGGAGATCTAGCCAAAAACATTCAGTACTTC
TRBJ2-7	TRBV6-5	.	few	CASSYIQASIEQEQYF	TGTGCCAGCAGTTACATACAGGCCTCTATAGAGCAGGAGCAGTACTTC
TRBJ1-2	TRBV5-1	.	.	CASSLEGTEYGYTF	TGCGCCAGCAGCTTGGAAGGGACTGAATATGGCTACACCTTC
TRBJ2-1	TRBV5-1	.	.	CASSFLPSNNEQFF	TGCGCCAGCAGCTTCCTTCCCAGTAACAATGAGCAGTTCTTC
TRBJ2-1	TRBV7-2	.	few	CASSLRLGDAQFF	TGTGCCAGCAGCTTACGACTTGGCGACGCTCAGTTCTTC
TRBJ2-5	TRBV11-2	.	many	CASSEGGGRVQETQYF	TGTGCCAGCAGTGAAGGAGGGGGTCGGGTCCAAGAGACCCAGTACTTC
TRBJ1-2	TRBV29-1	TRBD1	few	CSVQQGEVGYTF	TGCAGCGTTCAACAGGGGGAGGTTGGCTACACCTTC
TRBJ2-1	TRBV6-4	.	many	CASSTDGEAVAYNEQFF	TGTGCCAGCAGTACAGATGGGGAGGCAGTAGCCTACAATGAGCAGTTCTTC
TRBJ2-1	TRBV5-1	.	few	CASSLDTPTSNEQFF	TGCGCCAGCAGCCTCGACACGCCGACGAGCAATGAGCAGTTCTTC
TRBJ1-1	TRBV29-1	.	many	CSVLLDMNTEAFF	TGCAGCGTTCTGCTAGATATGAACACTGAAGCTTTCTTT
TRBJ2-7	TRBV2	TRBD2	many	CASSSGTRGYEQYF	TGTGCCAGCAGTTCCGGGACTAGGGGATACGAGCAGTACTTC
TRBJ1-1	TRBV7-2	.	few	CASSVGQLEAFF	TGTGCCAGCAGCGTGGGACAACTTGAAGCTTTCTTT
TRBJ1-6	TRBV20-1	.	many	CSAQREAFRNSPLHF	TGCAGTGCTCAGAGGGAGGCATTCAGGAATTCACCCCTCCACTTT
TRBJ2-5	TRBV18	.	many	CASSPNTVETQYF	TGTGCCAGCTCACCTAACACAGTAGAGACCCAGTACTTC
TRBJ2-2	TRBV20-1	.	once	CSARSSGELFF	TGCAGTGCCCGGAGCTCCGGGGAGCTGTTTTTT
TRBJ1-1	TRBV30	.	.	CAGGWGTEAFF	TGTGCCGGAGGGTGGGGCACTGAAGCTTTCTTT
TRBJ2-7	TRBV27	.	few	CASSSRQESSYEQYF	TGTGCCAGCAGTTCTCGACAGGAGAGCTCCTACGAGCAGTACTTC
TRBJ1-2	TRBV3-1	.	.	CASSPTVLANYGYTF	TGTGCCAGCAGCCCGACAGTCTTGGCCAACTATGGCTACACCTTC
TRBJ2-1	TRBV7-6	TRBD2	few	CASTTGTSKNEQFF	TGTGCCAGCACCACCGGGACTAGTAAGAATGAGCAGTTCTTC
TRBJ2-1	TRBV12-3/TRBV12-4	TRBD2	.	CASSPIGTSGYNEQFF	TGTGCCAGCAGCCCCATAGGTACTAGCGGATACAATGAGCAGTTCTTC
TRBJ2-5	TRBV12-5	TRBD2	many	CASGFGGGRAQYF	TGTGCTAGTGGTTTTGGCGGGGGTCGGGCCCAGTACTTC
TRBJ1-1	TRBV7-9	.	many	CASSFATASAFF	TGTGCCAGCAGCTTCGCGACGGCTTCAGCTTTCTTT
TRBJ1-1	TRBV12-3/TRBV12-4	.	.	CASRTHKEAFF	TGTGCCAGCAGGACCCATAAAGAAGCTTTCTTT
TRBJ1-1	TRBV6-1	.	.	CASAVNRDTEAFF	TGTGCCAGCGCCGTCAACAGGGACACTGAAGCTTTCTTT
TRBJ2-3	TRBV12-3/TRBV12-4	.	few	CASRGERYTDTQYF	TGTGCCAGCAGAGGAGAGCGGTACACAGATACGCAGTATTTT
TRBJ1-2	TRBV20-1	.	.	CSAPPAGQGNYGYTF	TGCAGTGCCCCCCCCGCAGGGCAGGGTAACTATGGCTACACCTTC
TRBJ2-3	TRBV5-4	TRBD2	many	CASSLGLAGSTDTQYF	TGTGCCAGCAGCTTGGGACTAGCGGGGAGCACAGATACGCAGTATTTT
TRBJ2-1	TRBV7-6	.	few	CASSLGQPNEQFF	TGTGCCAGCAGCTTAGGTCAGCCCAATGAGCAGTTCTTC
TRBJ2-4	TRBV6-2/TRBV6-3	TRBD2	few	CASSTTGLAGGLAKNIQYF	TGTGCCAGCAGCACTACGGGACTAGCGGGGGGACTAGCCAAAAACATTCAGTACTTC
TRBJ2-2	TRBV4-3	TRBD2	.	CASSQDRFRLAGGFNTGELYF	TGCGCCAGCAGCCAAGATCGATTTCGACTAGCGGGGGGATTTAACACCGGGGAGCTGTATTTT
TRBJ2-1	TRBV29-1	.	few	CSGVPRHKYNEQFF	TGCAGCGGAGTGCCTCGCCACAAATACAATGAGCAGTTCTTC
TRBJ1-6	TRBV4-1	.	many	CASSPVRGEPISPLHF	TGCGCCAGCAGCCCGGTACGTGGGGAGCCCATTTCACCCCTCCACTTT
TRBJ2-3	TRBV18	.	few	CASSPPSTGSDTQYF	TGTGCCAGCTCACCACCGTCTACAGGATCAGATACGCAGTATTTT
TRBJ1-1	TRBV27	.	many	CASQPGGMNTEAFF	TGTGCCAGCCAACCTGGAGGCATGAACACTGAAGCTTTCTTT
TRBJ2-1	TRBV5-5	.	few	CASSLGGPLLRFF	TGTGCCAGCAGCTTGGGCGGCCCTCTCCTTAGGTTCTTC
TRBJ1-1	TRBV6-6	.	many	CASSRGRIEAFF	TGTGCCAGCAGCCGGGGACGGATTGAAGCTTTCTTT